The entry below gives a single TCR beta chain sequence along with its context. Antigen specificity is unknown. PBMCs served as the source from which CD4+ and CD8+ T cells were sorted. Between the trimmed V and J ends, which lost 4 bases and 5 bases, there was a span of 9 bases. This CDR3 has 13 amino acids. Germline CDR1 is SNHLY and CDR2 is FYNNEI. cDNA serving as the sequencing template came from extracted, reverse transcribed RNA. Method: immunoSEQ multiplex PCR; TCRdb's copy keeps in-frame clones and lacks some. The sample yields about 97,000 clones, more than 35% seen once. This sample stems from a study of CD8+ T cells in alopecia areata. Study-wide results and caveats: The study found higher clonality in lesional than normal scalp, especially in alopecia totalis/universalis.

Input material: CD4+ T cells sorted from blood. The rearrangement uses TRBV2 and TRBJ2-1; unclear D gene. This receptor was taken from a human donor with alopecia areata. CDR3 amino acids: CASSVNRDNEQFF. CDR3 sequence (DNA): TGTGCCAGCAGTGTGAACCGAGACAATGAGCAGTTCTTC.